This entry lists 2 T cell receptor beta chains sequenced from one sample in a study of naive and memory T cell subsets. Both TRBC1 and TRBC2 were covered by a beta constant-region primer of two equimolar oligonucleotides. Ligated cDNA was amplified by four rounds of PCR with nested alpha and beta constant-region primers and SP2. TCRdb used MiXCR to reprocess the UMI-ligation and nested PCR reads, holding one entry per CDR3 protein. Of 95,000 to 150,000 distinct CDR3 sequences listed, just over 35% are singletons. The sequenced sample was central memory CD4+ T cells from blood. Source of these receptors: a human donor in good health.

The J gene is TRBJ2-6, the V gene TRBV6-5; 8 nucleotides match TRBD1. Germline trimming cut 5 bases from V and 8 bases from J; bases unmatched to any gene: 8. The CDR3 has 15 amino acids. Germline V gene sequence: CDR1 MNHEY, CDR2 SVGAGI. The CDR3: CASSTRQGWTNVLTF. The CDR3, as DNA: TGTGCCAGCAGTACCCGACAGGGGTGGACCAACGTCCTGACTTTC.

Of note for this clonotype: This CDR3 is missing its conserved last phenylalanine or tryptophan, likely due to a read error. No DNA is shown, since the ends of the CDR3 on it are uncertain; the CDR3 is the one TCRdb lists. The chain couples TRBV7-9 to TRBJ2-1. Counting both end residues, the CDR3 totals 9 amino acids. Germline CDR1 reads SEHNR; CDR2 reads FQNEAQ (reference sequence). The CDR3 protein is CASGSMEWK.